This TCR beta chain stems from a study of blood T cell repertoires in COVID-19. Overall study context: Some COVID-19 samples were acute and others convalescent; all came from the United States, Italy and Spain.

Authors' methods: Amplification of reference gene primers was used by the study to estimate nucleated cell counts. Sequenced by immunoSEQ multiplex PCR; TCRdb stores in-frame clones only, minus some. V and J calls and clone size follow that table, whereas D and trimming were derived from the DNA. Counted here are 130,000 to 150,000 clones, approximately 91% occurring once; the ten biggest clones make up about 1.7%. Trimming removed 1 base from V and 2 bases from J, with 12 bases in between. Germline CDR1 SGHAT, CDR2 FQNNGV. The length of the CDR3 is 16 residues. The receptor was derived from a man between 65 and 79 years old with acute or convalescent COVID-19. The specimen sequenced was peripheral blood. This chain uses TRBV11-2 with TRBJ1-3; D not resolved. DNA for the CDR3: TGTGCCAGCAGCTTAGCCAGATCCCTAGCTGGAAACACCATATATTTT. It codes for CASSLARSLAGNTIYF.